These 7 T cell receptor beta chains were sequenced from one sample in a study of T cells in Graves' hyperthyroidism and ophthalmopathy. Amplification yielded TCR beta CDR3 regions, with RNA transcripts as the source. A first-round RT-PCR of the TCR CDR3 used the HTBI primer set. TCRdb passed the multiplex PCR reads through MiXCR, listing each CDR3 protein once. The repertoire has approximately 360,000 distinct CDR3 sequences, about a sixth of them found once; the top ten carry roughly a quarter. Sequenced sample: blood. The receptors were sampled from a woman aged 18-29 years with Graves' hyperthyroidism that later progressed to Graves' ophthalmopathy.

V gene TRBV6-2 or TRBV6-3 combines with J gene TRBJ2-7, with TRBD2 as a possible D gene (6 bases). V was pared by 0 bases and J by 6 bases, with 15 bases between. The germline CDR1 and CDR2 sequences are MNHEY and SVGEGT. The CDR3 runs 15 residues. The CDR3 is CASSYSIRDGGEQYF. The CDR3 region has the DNA TGTGCCAGCAGTTACTCGATCCGGGACGGGGGCGAGCAGTACTTC.

The rearrangement uses TRBV29-1 and TRBJ2-2, with 14 nucleotides matching TRBD2. The length of the CDR3 is 14 residues. J gave up 6 bases and V 7 bases, and 4 bases lay outside the gene matches. Germline V gene data show CDR1 as SQVTM and CDR2 as ANQGSEA. CDR3 in amino acids: CSGGTSGSAGELFF. The CDR3 region has the DNA TGCAGCGGGGGGACTAGCGGGAGCGCCGGGGAGCTGTTTTTT.

The sample holds many counts of this clonotype. CDR3 sequence (DNA): TGCAGTGCTACCTTAGCGGGACGCCCGAACACCGGGGAGCTGTTTTTT. Its protein product is CSATLAGRPNTGELFF. The chain combines TRBV20-1 with TRBJ2-2; 8 bases map to TRBD2. The ends lost 4 bases at V and 0 bases at J; junction bases unmatched: 7. Germline V gene lookup returns CDR1 DFQATT and CDR2 SNEGSKA (reference sequence). There are 16 residues in the CDR3.

This clonotype was detected many times. The rearrangement links TRBV20-1 to TRBJ2-7; 8 bases align to TRBD1. CDR1 DFQATT and CDR2 SNEGSKA come from the germline V gene (reference sequence). J gave up 5 bases and V 6 bases, and 9 bases lay outside the gene matches. The CDR3 is 13 residues long. The CDR3 sequence: CSAPGQAGHEQYF. The CDR3 region has the DNA TGCAGTGCGCCGGGACAGGCCGGCCACGAGCAGTACTTC.

This clonotype was detected ten times or more. The genes are TRBV10-3 and TRBJ2-1; perhaps TRBD2 as D (5 bases). Germline V lookup: CDR1 ENHRY, CDR2 SYGVKD. This CDR3 spans 17 amino acids. Trimming left V 1 base short and J 4 bases short, with 17 bases between. The CDR3 region has the DNA TGTGCCATCAGTGAGTTTTCGACTACCCTAGTTTACAATGAGCAGTTCTTC. It encodes CAISEFSTTLVYNEQFF.

Many counts were recorded for this clonotype. The gene calls are TRBV18 and TRBJ2-1; D gene ambiguous. The germline V gene encodes CDR1 KGHSH and CDR2 LQKENI. V shed 2 bases and J shed 5 bases, with 1 base lying between them. This CDR3 spans 11 amino acids. CDR3 coding DNA: TGTGCCAGCTCACCAGACAATGAGCAGTTCTTC. Its protein product is CASSPDNEQFF.

This clonotype was seen ten or more times. The junction departs from the called germline gene at one end, perhaps through a read error. V is TRBV11-1 and J is TRBJ2-5; possible D gene TRBD1, 5 bases. Germline loops: CDR1 SGHAT, CDR2 FQDESV (reference sequence). The CDR3 extends over 16 amino acids. CDR3: CANSPMGLMGRETQYF. As DNA, the CDR3 is TGTGCCAACAGCCCAATGGGCTTGATGGGGCGAGAGACCCAGTACTTC. The full variable domain, with the rest looked up from reference TRBV11-1 and TRBJ2-5, is EAEVAQSPRYKITEKSQAVAFWCDPISGHATLYWYRQILGQGPELLVQFQDESVVDDSQLPKDRFSAERLKGVDSTLKIQPAELGDSAMYLCANSPMGLMGRETQYFGPGTRLLVL.